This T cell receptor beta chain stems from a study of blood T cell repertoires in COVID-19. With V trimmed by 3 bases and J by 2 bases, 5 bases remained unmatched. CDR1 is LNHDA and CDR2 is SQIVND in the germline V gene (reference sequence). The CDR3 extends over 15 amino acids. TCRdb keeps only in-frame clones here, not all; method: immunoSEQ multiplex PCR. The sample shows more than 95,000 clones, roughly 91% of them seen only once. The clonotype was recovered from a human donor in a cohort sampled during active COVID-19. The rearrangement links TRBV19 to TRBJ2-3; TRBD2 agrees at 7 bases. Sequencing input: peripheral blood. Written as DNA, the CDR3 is TGTGCCAGTAGTATCGGGACTACCGCCACAGATACGCAGTATTTT. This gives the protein CASSIGTTATDTQYF.